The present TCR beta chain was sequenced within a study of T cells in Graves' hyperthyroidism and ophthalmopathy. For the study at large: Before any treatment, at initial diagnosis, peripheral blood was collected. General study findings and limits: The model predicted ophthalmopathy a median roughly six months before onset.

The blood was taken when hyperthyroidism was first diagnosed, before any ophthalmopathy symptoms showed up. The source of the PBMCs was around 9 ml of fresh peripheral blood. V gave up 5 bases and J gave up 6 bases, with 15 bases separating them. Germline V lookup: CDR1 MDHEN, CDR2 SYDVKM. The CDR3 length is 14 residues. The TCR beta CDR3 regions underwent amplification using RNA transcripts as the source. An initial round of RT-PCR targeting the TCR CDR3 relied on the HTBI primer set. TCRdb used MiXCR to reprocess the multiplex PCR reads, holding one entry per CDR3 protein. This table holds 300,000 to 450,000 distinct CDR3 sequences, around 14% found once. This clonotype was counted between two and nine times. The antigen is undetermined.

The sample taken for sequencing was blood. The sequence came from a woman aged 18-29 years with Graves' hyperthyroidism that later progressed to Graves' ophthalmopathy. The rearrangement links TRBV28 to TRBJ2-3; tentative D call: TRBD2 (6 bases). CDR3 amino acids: CASSTHGLPDTQYF. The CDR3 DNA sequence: TGTGCCAGCAGTACTCACGGACTACCGGATACGCAGTATTTT.